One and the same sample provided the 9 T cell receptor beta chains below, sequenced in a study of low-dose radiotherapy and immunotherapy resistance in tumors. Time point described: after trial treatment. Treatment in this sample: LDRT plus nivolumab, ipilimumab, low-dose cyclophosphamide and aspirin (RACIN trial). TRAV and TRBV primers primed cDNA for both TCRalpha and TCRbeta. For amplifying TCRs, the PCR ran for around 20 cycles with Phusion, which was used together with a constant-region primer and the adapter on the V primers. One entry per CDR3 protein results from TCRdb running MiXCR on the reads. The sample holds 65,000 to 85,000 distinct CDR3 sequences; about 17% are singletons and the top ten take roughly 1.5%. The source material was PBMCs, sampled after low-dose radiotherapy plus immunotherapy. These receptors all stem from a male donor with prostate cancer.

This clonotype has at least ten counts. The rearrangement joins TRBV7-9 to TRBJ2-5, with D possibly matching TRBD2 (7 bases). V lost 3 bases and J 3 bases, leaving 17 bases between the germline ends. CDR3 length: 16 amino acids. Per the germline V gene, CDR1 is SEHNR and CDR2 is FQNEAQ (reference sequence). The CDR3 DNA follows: TGTGCCAGCAGCTTTTTTGGCGGGGGCCCCAAAGAGACCCAGTACTTC. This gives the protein CASSFFGGGPKETQYF.

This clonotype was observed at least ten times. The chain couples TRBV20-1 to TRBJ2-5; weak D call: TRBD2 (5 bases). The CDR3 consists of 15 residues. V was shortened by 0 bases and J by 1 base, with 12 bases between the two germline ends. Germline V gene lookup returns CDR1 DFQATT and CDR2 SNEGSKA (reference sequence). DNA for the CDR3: TGCAGTGCTAGAGATTACCGGGGTATCCAAGAGACCCAGTACTTC. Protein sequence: CSARDYRGIQETQYF.

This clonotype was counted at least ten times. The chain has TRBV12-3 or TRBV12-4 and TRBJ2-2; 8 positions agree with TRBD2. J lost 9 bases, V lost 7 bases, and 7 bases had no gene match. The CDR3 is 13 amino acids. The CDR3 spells CASTQTSDRELFF. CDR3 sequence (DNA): TGTGCCAGCACCCAGACTAGCGATAGGGAGCTGTTTTTT.

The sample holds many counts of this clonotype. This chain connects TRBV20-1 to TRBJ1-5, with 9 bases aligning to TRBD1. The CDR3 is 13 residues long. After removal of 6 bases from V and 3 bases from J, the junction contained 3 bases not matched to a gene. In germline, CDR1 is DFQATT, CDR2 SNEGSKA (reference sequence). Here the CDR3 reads CSARTGANQPQHF. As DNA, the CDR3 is TGCAGTGCCAGGACAGGGGCCAATCAGCCCCAGCATTTT.

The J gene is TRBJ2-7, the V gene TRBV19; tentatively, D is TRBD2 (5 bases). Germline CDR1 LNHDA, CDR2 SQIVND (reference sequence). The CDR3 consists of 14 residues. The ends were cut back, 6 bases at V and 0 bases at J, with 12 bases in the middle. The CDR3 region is CASSDYFSSYEQYF. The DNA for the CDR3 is TGTGCCAGTAGCGACTACTTTAGCTCCTACGAGCAGTACTTC.

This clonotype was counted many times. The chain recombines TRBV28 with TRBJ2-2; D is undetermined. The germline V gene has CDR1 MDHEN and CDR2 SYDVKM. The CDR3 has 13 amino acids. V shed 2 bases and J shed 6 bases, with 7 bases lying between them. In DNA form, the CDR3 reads TGTGCCAGCAGTTTAGGGCGCCCCGGGGAGCTGTTTTTT. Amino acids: CASSLGRPGELFF.

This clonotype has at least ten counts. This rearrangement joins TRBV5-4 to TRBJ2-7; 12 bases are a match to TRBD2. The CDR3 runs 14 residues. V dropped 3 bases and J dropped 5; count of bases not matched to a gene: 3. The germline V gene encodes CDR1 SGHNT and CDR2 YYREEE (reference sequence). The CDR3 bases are TGTGCCAGCAGCTCCGGACTAGCGGGAAACGAGCAGTACTTC. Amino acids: CASSSGLAGNEQYF.

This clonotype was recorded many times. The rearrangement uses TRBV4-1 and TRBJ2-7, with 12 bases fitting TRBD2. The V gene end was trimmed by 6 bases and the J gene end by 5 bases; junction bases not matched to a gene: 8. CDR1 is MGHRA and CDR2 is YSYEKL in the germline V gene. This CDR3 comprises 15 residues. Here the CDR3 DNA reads TGCGCCAGCAGGATACTAGCGGGAGGCCCCCACGAGCAGTACTTC. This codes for CASRILAGGPHEQYF.

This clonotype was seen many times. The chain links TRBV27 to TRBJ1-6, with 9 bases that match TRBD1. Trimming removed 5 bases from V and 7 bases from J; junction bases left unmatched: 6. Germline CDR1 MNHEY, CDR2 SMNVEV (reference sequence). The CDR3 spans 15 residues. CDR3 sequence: CASSPPGQGNSPLHF. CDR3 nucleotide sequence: TGTGCCAGCAGTCCTCCGGGACAGGGCAATTCACCCCTCCACTTT.